This is a list of T cell receptor beta chains from one sample in a study of T-cell memory formation after mild COVID-19. TCRdb ran MiXCR on the 5' RACE reads and lists one entry per CDR3 protein. This sample has about 190,000 distinct CDR3 sequences; around 25% occur once, and the top ten carry about 10%. The sequencing input was PBMCs or a T cell subset sorted from them (not recorded which). The origin of the receptors is an adult woman who had mild COVID-19 (a few samples of this study predate the infection). Cell type and time point are not known. CDR3s include the opening cysteine and the closing phenylalanine or tryptophan. Each record gives: J gene, CDR3 length, clone size, D gene, V gene, CDR3 protein, CDR3 DNA. D genes are given only for firm matches. Part of the rows lack a size; the others show once, few, many or a class for expanded clones.

J gene: TRBJ2-7
CDR3 length: 14
clone size: -
D gene: TRBD1
V gene: TRBV6-2/TRBV6-3
CDR3 protein: CATRVWTGNYEQYF
CDR3 DNA: TGTGCCACCCGGGTGTGGACAGGGAACTACGAGCAGTACTTC

J gene: TRBJ1-1
CDR3 length: 14
clone size: few
D gene: -
V gene: TRBV12-3/TRBV12-4
CDR3 protein: CASSFGQLNTEAFF
CDR3 DNA: TGTGCCAGCAGTTTCGGACAGTTGAACACTGAAGCTTTCTTT

J gene: TRBJ2-5
CDR3 length: 13
clone size: -
D gene: -
V gene: TRBV7-3
CDR3 protein: CASSRLAQETQYF
CDR3 DNA: TGTGCCAGCAGCCGGTTGGCTCAAGAGACCCAGTACTTC

J gene: TRBJ1-5
CDR3 length: 18
clone size: -
D gene: TRBD1
V gene: TRBV20-1
CDR3 protein: CSARDSGQEYSLYQPQHF
CDR3 DNA: TGCAGTGCTAGAGATAGTGGACAGGAATATAGTCTCTATCAGCCCCAGCATTTT

J gene: TRBJ1-2
CDR3 length: 13
clone size: few
D gene: -
V gene: TRBV20-1
CDR3 protein: CSARRDGNYGYTF
CDR3 DNA: TGCAGTGCTAGAAGGGACGGCAACTATGGCTACACCTTC

J gene: TRBJ1-2
CDR3 length: 14
clone size: few
D gene: -
V gene: TRBV5-7
CDR3 protein: CASSFTTDQYGYTF
CDR3 DNA: TGTGCCAGCAGCTTTACGACAGATCAGTATGGCTACACCTTC

J gene: TRBJ2-7
CDR3 length: 13
clone size: many
D gene: TRBD1
V gene: TRBV29-1
CDR3 protein: CSASGTGLYEQYF
CDR3 DNA: TGCAGCGCATCAGGGACAGGTCTCTACGAGCAGTACTTC

J gene: TRBJ2-6
CDR3 length: 18
clone size: -
D gene: -
V gene: TRBV11-3
CDR3 protein: CASSLQGLTGSGANVLTF
CDR3 DNA: TGTGCCAGCAGCTTACAGGGTCTGACGGGCTCTGGGGCCAACGTCCTGACTTTC

J gene: TRBJ1-2
CDR3 length: 15
clone size: -
D gene: -
V gene: TRBV12-3/TRBV12-4
CDR3 protein: CASSLSPRAPYGYTF
CDR3 DNA: TGTGCCAGCAGTTTAAGTCCCCGGGCCCCCTATGGCTACACCTTC

J gene: TRBJ2-3
CDR3 length: 18
clone size: few
D gene: TRBD1
V gene: TRBV4-2
CDR3 protein: CASSYFMDRDPSTDTQYF
CDR3 DNA: TGTGCCAGCTCGTACTTTATGGACAGGGACCCAAGCACAGATACGCAGTATTTT

J gene: TRBJ1-6
CDR3 length: 13
clone size: -
D gene: -
V gene: TRBV6-6
CDR3 protein: CASAGANNSPLHF
CDR3 DNA: TGTGCCAGTGCCGGGGCGAATAATTCACCCCTCCACTTT

J gene: TRBJ2-7
CDR3 length: 15
clone size: few
D gene: -
V gene: TRBV20-1
CDR3 protein: CSARDHGDTSYEQYF
CDR3 DNA: TGCAGTGCTAGAGACCATGGGGACACAAGCTACGAGCAGTACTTC

J gene: TRBJ1-1
CDR3 length: 14
clone size: -
D gene: -
V gene: TRBV28
CDR3 protein: CASRLRGWNTEAFF
CDR3 DNA: TGTGCCAGCAGACTAAGGGGATGGAACACTGAAGCTTTCTTT

J gene: TRBJ2-7
CDR3 length: 15
clone size: -
D gene: TRBD2
V gene: TRBV7-9
CDR3 protein: CASSLNPRGEYEQYF
CDR3 DNA: TGTGCCAGCAGCTTAAATCCGCGGGGGGAATACGAGCAGTACTTC

J gene: TRBJ2-7
CDR3 length: 17
clone size: few
D gene: -
V gene: TRBV4-1
CDR3 protein: CASSQKRGPGEAYEQYF
CDR3 DNA: TGCGCCAGCAGCCAGAAGAGAGGTCCAGGGGAAGCCTACGAGCAGTACTTC

J gene: TRBJ2-7
CDR3 length: 19
clone size: many
D gene: -
V gene: TRBV7-9
CDR3 protein: CASSSTDPERRGGSYEQYF
CDR3 DNA: TGTGCCAGCAGCTCGACAGACCCCGAGCGGCGGGGCGGCTCCTACGAGCAGTACTTC

J gene: TRBJ2-7
CDR3 length: 11
clone size: -
D gene: -
V gene: TRBV30
CDR3 protein: CAWGSLGEQYF
CDR3 DNA: TGTGCCTGGGGTTCTCTGGGCGAGCAGTACTTC

J gene: TRBJ1-1
CDR3 length: 12
clone size: -
D gene: -
V gene: TRBV29-1
CDR3 protein: CSVEQLNTEAFF
CDR3 DNA: TGCAGCGTTGAACAGCTGAACACTGAAGCTTTCTTT

J gene: TRBJ1-1
CDR3 length: 15
clone size: -
D gene: -
V gene: TRBV14
CDR3 protein: CASSQALGIRAEAFF
CDR3 DNA: TGTGCCAGCAGCCAAGCTCTTGGTATTCGTGCTGAAGCTTTCTTT

J gene: TRBJ2-7
CDR3 length: 15
clone size: -
D gene: TRBD1
V gene: TRBV20-1
CDR3 protein: CSARGTGGFSYEQYF
CDR3 DNA: TGCAGTGCTAGAGGCACAGGGGGGTTCTCCTACGAGCAGTACTTC